This T cell receptor beta chain comes out of a study of OX40 agonist ivuxolimab in advanced cancers. Study at large: The dose of intravenous ivuxolimab that patients received every 2 weeks ranged from 0.01 to 10 mg/kg. Study-level results: At doses 0.1 to 3.0 mg/kg, CD4+ and CD8+ clones expanded.

Libraries were prepared by immunoSEQ multiplex PCR; TCRdb keeps only in-frame clonotypes and omits some of them. The data hold approximately 58,000 clones, with around 93% observed a single time. The germline V gene encodes CDR1 LNHDA and CDR2 SQIVND (reference sequence). CDR3 length: 17 amino acids. The V gene end was trimmed by 4 bases and the J gene end by 2 bases; junction bases not matched to a gene: 14. Concerning this clone: Antigen specificity is unknown.

Source: CD4+ or CD8+ T cells sorted from blood, taken in a trial of the OX40 agonist ivuxolimab. The sequence derives from an adult with an advanced solid tumor such as melanoma, head and neck, liver or kidney cancer. The rearrangement links TRBV19 to TRBJ2-7, with 7 bases fitting TRBD2. The CDR3 loop is CASSRSGSLAVPYEQYF. The CDR3, as DNA: TGTGCCAGTAGTAGATCCGGGAGCCTAGCGGTCCCCTACGAGCAGTACTTC.